This note documents a single TCR delta chain sequence. The TCRdb protein, from a much larger clone, departs from this DNA's translation at residue 13, likely by read error; the protein shown derives from the DNA. Other DNA sequences in the same sample also yield this CDR3. The CDR3 loop spans 16 amino acids. Germline CDR1 reads GEAIGNYY; CDR2 reads EKD. TCRdb repeated clone calling on the RT-PCR reads with CATT. The sample lists over 1,500 delta-chain clones; approximately 13% were seen once. This specimen belongs to a study of gamma-delta T cells after stem cell transplantation. Sequencing input: gamma-delta T cells. The receptor was isolated from a human donor. It is not recorded whose cells these are; they may come from a transplant donor. The chain is built from TRDV2 and TRDJ1; 8 positions match TRDD3. The CDR3 reads CACDTVSRDTPDNLIF. CDR3 nucleotides: TGTGCCTGTGACACCGTTTCTCGGGATACGCCCGATAATCTCATCTTT.